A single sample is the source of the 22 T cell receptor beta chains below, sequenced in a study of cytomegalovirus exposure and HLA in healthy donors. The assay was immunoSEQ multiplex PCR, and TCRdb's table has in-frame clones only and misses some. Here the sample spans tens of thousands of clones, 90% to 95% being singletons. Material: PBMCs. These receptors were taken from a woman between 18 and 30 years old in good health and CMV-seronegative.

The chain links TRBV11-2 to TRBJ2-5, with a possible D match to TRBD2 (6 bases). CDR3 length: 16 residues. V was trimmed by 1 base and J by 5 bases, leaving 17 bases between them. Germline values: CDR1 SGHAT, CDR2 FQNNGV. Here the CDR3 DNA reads TGTGCCAGCAGCTTAGCGGAGGGGTATCCTGGTGAGACCCAGTACTTC. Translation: CASSLAEGYPGETQYF.

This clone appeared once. In DNA, the CDR3 is TGTGCCAGCAGCGAAACACAGGGGGAGCTGTTTTTT. Its protein product is CASSETQGELFF. J is TRBJ2-2 and V is TRBV9; D is undetermined. CDR3 length: 12 amino acids. Trimming cost V 3 bases and J 8 bases, with 8 bases left between them. In germline, CDR1 is SGDLS, CDR2 YYNGEE.

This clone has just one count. The CDR3 coding sequence is TGCGCCAGCAGCAGCCGACTTGGGGGAGCGGGGGGCCGGAACAATGAGCAGTTCTTC. As protein: CASSSRLGGAGGRNNEQFF. The chain has TRBV5-1 and TRBJ2-1, with 9 bases identical to TRBD2. Germline CDR1 is SGHRS and CDR2 is YFSETQ. V lost 4 bases to trimming and J lost 5 bases; unmatched junction nucleotides: 19. The CDR3 spans 19 residues. Together with reference TRBV5-1 and TRBJ2-1, the CDR3 gives the full variable domain: KAGVTQTPRYLIKTRGQQVTLSCSPISGHRSVSWYQQTPGQGLQFLFEYFSETQRNKGNFPGRFSGRQFSNSRSEMNVSTLELGDSALYLCASSSRLGGAGGRNNEQFFGPGTRLTVL.

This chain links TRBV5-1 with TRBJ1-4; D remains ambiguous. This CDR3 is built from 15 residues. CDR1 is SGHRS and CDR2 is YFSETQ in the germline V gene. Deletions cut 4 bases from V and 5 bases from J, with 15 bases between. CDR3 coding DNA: TGCGCCAGCAGCGCGACACCCCGTCCCAATGAAAAACTGTTTTTT. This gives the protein CASSATPRPNEKLFF.

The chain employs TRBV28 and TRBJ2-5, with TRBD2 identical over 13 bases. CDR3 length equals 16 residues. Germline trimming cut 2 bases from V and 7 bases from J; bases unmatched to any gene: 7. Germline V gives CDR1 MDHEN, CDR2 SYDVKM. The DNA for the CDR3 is TGTGCCAGCAGTTTAGGACTAGCGGGAGCCCGTGGGACCCAGTACTTC. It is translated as CASSLGLAGARGTQYF.

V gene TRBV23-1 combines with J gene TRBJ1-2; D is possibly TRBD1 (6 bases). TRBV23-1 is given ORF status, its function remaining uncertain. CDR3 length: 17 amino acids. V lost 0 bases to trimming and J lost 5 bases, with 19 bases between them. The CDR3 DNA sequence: TGCGCCAGCAGTCAATCGGACAGATGGAGGATTGGTTATGGCTACACCTTC. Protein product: CASSQSDRWRIGYGYTF.

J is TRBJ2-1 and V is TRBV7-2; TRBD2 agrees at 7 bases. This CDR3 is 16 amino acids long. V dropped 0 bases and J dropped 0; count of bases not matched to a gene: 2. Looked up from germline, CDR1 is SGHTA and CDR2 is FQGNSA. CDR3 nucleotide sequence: TGTGCCAGCAGCTTAGCGGCGGGGGACTCCTACAATGAGCAGTTCTTC. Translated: CASSLAAGDSYNEQFF.

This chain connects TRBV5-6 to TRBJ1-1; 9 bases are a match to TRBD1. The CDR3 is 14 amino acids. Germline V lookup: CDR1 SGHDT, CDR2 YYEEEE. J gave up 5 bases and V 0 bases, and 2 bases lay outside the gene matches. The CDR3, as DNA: TGTGCCAGCAGCTTGGTGACAGGGGGGACTGAAGCTTTCTTT. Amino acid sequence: CASSLVTGGTEAFF.

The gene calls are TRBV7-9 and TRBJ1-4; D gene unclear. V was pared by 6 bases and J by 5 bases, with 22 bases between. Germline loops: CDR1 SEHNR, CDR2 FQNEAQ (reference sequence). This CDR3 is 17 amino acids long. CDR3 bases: TGTGCCAGCAGTTCGCCCGGTGCGGGCAGCGAAAATGAAAAACTGTTTTTT. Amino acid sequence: CASSSPGAGSENEKLFF.

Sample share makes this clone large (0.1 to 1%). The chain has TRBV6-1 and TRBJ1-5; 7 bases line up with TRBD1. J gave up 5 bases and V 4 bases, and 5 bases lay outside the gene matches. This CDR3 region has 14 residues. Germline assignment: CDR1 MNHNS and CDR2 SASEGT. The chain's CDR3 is CASSAGTDHQPQHF. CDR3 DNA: TGTGCCAGCAGTGCAGGGACAGACCATCAGCCCCAGCATTTT.

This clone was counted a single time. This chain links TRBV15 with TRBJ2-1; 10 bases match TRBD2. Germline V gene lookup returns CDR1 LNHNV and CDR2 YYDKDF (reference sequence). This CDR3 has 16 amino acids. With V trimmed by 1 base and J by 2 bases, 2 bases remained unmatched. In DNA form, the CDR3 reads TGTGCCACCAGCAGAGGTAGCGGGGGGCCCTACAATGAGCAGTTCTTC. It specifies CATSRGSGGPYNEQFF.

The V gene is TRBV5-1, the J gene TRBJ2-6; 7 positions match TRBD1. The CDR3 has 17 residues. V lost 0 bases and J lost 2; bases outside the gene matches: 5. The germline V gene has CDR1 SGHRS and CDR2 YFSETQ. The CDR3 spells CASSLDRGWAGANVLTF. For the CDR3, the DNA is TGCGCCAGCAGCTTGGACAGGGGATGGGCTGGGGCCAACGTCCTGACTTTC.

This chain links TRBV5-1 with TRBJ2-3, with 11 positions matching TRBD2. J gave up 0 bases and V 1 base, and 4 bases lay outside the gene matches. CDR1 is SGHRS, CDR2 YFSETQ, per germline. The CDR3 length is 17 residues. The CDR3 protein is CASSLPSGGSSTDTQYF. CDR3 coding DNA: TGCGCCAGCAGCTTGCCTAGCGGGGGGTCTAGCACAGATACGCAGTATTTT.

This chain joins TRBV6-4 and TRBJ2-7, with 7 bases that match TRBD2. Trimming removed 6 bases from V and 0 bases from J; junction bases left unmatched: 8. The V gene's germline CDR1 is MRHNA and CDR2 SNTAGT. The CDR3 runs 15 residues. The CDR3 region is CASRGGVVCSYEQYV. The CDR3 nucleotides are TGTGCCAGCAGGGGGGGGGTTGTTTGCTCCTACGAGCAGTACGTC.

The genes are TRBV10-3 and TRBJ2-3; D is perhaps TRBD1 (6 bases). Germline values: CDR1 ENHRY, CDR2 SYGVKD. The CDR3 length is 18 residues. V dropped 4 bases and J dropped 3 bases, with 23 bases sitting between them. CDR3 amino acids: CAISGPFERGGSTDTQYF. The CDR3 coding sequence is TGTGCCATCAGTGGCCCCTTTGAGAGAGGGGGTTCTACAGATACGCAGTATTTT.

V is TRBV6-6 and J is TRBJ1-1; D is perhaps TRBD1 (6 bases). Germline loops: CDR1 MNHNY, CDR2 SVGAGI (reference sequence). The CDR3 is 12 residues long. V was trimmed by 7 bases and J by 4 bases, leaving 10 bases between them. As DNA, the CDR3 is TGTGCCAGCAACAGGGTAGTCACTGAAGCTTTCTTT. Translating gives CASNRVVTEAFF.

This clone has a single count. CDR3 protein: CASSLEPASGGLETQYF. Here the CDR3 DNA reads TGTGCCAGCAGCTTGGAACCGGCTAGCGGGGGGTTAGAGACCCAGTACTTC. The chain joins TRBV5-4 to TRBJ2-5, with 11 nucleotides matching TRBD2. The CDR3 length is 17 residues. From germline, CDR1 is SGHNT and CDR2 YYREEE (reference sequence). Germline trimming cut 0 bases from V and 4 bases from J; bases unmatched to any gene: 8.

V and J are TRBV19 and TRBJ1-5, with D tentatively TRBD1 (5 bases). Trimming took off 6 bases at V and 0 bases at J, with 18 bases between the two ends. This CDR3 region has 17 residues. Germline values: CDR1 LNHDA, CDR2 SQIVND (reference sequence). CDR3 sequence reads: CASSHHAGQYSNQPQHF. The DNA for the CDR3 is TGTGCCAGTAGCCACCACGCGGGGCAATATAGCAATCAGCCCCAGCATTTT.

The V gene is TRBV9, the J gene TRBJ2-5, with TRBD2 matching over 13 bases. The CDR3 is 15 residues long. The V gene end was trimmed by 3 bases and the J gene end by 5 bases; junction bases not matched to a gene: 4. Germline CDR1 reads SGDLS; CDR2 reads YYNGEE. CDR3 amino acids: CASSEGTSGVETQYF. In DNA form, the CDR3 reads TGTGCCAGCAGCGAGGGGACTAGCGGGGTGGAGACCCAGTACTTC.

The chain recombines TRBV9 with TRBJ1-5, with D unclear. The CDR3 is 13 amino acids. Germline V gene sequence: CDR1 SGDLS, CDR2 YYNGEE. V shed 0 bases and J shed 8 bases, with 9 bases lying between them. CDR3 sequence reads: CASSVDSGEPQHF. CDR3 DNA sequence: TGTGCCAGCAGCGTAGACAGTGGTGAGCCCCAGCATTTT.

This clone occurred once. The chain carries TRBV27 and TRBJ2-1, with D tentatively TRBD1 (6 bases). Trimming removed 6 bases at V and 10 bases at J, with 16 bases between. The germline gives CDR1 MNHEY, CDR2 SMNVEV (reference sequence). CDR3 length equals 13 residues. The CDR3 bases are TGTGCCAGCAGCCAGCCCTGGGGGCGCGAGCAGTTCTTC. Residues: CASSQPWGREQFF.

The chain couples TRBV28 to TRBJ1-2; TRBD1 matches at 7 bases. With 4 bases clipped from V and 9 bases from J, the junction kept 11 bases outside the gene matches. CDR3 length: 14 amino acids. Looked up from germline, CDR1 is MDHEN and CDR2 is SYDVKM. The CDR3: CASSSPGQPGSYTF. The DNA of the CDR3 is TGTGCCAGCAGTTCTCCGGGACAGCCGGGGAGCTACACCTTC.